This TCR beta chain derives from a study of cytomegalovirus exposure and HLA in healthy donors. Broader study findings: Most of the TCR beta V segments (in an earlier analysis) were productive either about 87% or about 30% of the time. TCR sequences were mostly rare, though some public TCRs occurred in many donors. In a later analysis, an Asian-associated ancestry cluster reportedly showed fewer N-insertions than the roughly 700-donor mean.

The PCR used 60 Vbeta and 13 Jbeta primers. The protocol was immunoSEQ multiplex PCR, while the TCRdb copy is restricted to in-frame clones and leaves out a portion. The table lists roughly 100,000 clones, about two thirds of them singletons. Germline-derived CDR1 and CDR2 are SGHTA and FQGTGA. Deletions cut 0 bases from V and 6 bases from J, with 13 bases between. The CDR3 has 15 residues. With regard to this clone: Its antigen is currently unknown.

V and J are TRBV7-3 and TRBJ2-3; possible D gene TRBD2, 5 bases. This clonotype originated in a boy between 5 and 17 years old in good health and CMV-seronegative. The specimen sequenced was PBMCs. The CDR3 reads CASSLTYDYRDTQYF. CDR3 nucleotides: TGTGCCAGCAGCTTAACCTATGACTATAGGGATACGCAGTATTTT.